This is a list of T cell receptor beta chains from one sample in a study of persistence of HIV-infected CD4 T cells. Their recognized antigens are unknown. Some clones are missing from TCRdb's copy, which holds only in-frame ones; the method was immunoSEQ multiplex PCR. Of approximately 31,000 clones listed, around 80% are singletons. The starting material was CD4+ T cells sorted from PBMCs after roughly 18-hour stimulation, obtained from a patient who received antiretroviral therapy. Every receptor here comes from an adult woman with HIV who was CMV-seropositive. CDR3s include the opening cysteine and the closing phenylalanine or tryptophan. D genes are given only for firm matches. Only some rows state a clone size, as once, few, many or a class for expanded clones.

clone size	V gene	D gene	J gene	CDR3 DNA	CDR3 protein
NA	TRBV6-5	NA	TRBJ1-5	TGTGCCAGCAGCCGTAATAAGGGGGATCAGCCCCAGCATTTT	CASSRNKGDQPQHF
NA	TRBV5-4	TRBD2	TRBJ2-3	TGTGCCAGCAGCTTGTCTAGCGGGGGGAGCACAGATACGCAGTATTTT	CASSLSSGGSTDTQYF
NA	TRBV24-1	TRBD1	TRBJ2-1	TGTGCCACCAGTGATTTGACAGGGGGCTACAATGAGCAGTTCTTC	CATSDLTGGYNEQFF
few	TRBV4-1	NA	TRBJ1-2	TGCGCCAGCAGCCACCCTAAAGGAAGGGCCCTTGACTATGGCTACACCTTC	CASSHPKGRALDYGYTF
NA	TRBV4-1	TRBD2	TRBJ2-7	TGCGCCAGCAGCCATGAGGCGGGACTAGCGAGCTACGAGCAGTACTTC	CASSHEAGLASYEQYF
NA	TRBV24-1	TRBD1	TRBJ1-2	TGTGCCACCAGTGAGGACAGGGCCTATGGCTACACCTTC	CATSEDRAYGYTF
once	TRBV7-2	NA	TRBJ1-1	TGTGCCAGCAGCTTAATCCCTCGAGGCACTGAAGCTTTCTTT	CASSLIPRGTEAFF
NA	TRBV3-1/TRBV3-2	NA	TRBJ1-3	TGTGCCAGCAGCCAAGATATGGCAGGGGGAAACACCATATATTTT	CASSQDMAGGNTIYF
NA	TRBV7-9	NA	TRBJ1-5	TGTGCCAGCAGCTTAGGGGTCAATCAGCCCCAGCATTTT	CASSLGVNQPQHF
NA	TRBV29-1	NA	TRBJ1-2	TGCAGCTCAAACGACGGAACTACCTATGGCTACACCTTC	CSSNDGTTYGYTF
NA	TRBV5-1	TRBD1	TRBJ1-2	TGCGCCAGCAGCTTCTCGGGACAGGGGAACTATGGCTACACCTTC	CASSFSGQGNYGYTF
few	TRBV5-6	NA	TRBJ1-5	TGTGCCAGCAGCTTGATGAGGGGAACGCAGCCCCAGCATTTT	CASSLMRGTQPQHF
NA	TRBV7-8	TRBD1	TRBJ1-1	TGTGCCAGCAGCTTAGTCACAGGGGACACTGAAGCTTTCTTT	CASSLVTGDTEAFF
NA	TRBV3-1/TRBV3-2	NA	TRBJ2-7	TGTGCCAGCAGCCGCTCGACAGGTTCCTACGAGCAGTACTTC	CASSRSTGSYEQYF
NA	TRBV19	TRBD2	TRBJ2-1	TGTGCCAGTAGTATTGGGGGGAGGGGGCAGTTCTTC	CASSIGGRGQFF
NA	TRBV3-1/TRBV3-2	NA	TRBJ1-1	TGTGCCAGCACCTCACCGGAAGGGGCTGAAGCTTTCTTT	CASTSPEGAEAFF
NA	TRBV12-3/TRBV12-4	NA	TRBJ1-2	TGTGCCAGCAGTCAAGGGGTCAGCTATGGCTACACCTTC	CASSQGVSYGYTF
NA	TRBV5-6	NA	TRBJ1-6	TGTGCCAGCAGCCTGAGGGGGACTAATTCACCCCTCCACTTT	CASSLRGTNSPLHF
NA	TRBV7-2	NA	TRBJ2-5	TGTGCCAGCAGCAGGTACCAAGAGACCCAGTACTTC	CASSRYQETQYF
few	TRBV11-3	TRBD1	TRBJ1-1	TGTGCCAGCAGCGTGGGACAGGGTATGAACACTGAAGCTTTCTTT	CASSVGQGMNTEAFF
NA	TRBV24-1	NA	TRBJ2-3	TGTGCCACCAGTGATTTTAGGGGGCAGGCGGGAGTGACAGATACGCAGTATTTT	CATSDFRGQAGVTDTQYF
few	TRBV7-9	NA	TRBJ1-3	TGTGCCAGCAGCTCGACCCGGGACGCTCTAAATGGAAACACCATATATTTT	CASSSTRDALNGNTIYF
NA	TRBV19	NA	TRBJ1-5	TGTGCCTCCGGGGGAAATCAGCCCCAGCATTTT	CASGGNQPQHF
few	TRBV20-1	NA	TRBJ2-1	TGCAGTGCTAGTGTGAGCTACAATGAGCAGTTCTTC	CSASVSYNEQFF
NA	TRBV28	TRBD1	TRBJ1-6	TGTGCCAGCAGTTCCGGGACAGGGGTAGGGATTAATTCACCCCTCCACTTT	CASSSGTGVGINSPLHF
NA	TRBV30	NA	TRBJ2-3	TGTGCCTGTACTCTAACCCGGGGTTTCACAGATACGCAGTATTTT	CACTLTRGFTDTQYF